One and the same sample provided the 28 T cell receptor beta chains below, sequenced in a study of T cells after yellow fever vaccination. TCRdb reprocessed the 5' RACE reads via MiXCR and lists one record per CDR3 protein. The table lists some 320,000 distinct CDR3 sequences, approximately 9% of them singletons, with about a sixth in the top ten. The source material was PBMCs, sampled on the day of the first yellow fever vaccination. The receptors come from a man aged 18 to 29 who received the YFV17D yellow fever vaccine.

This clonotype turned up a few times. This rearrangement joins TRBV6-5 to TRBJ1-6, with D tentatively TRBD1 (5 bases). CDR1 is MNHEY, CDR2 SVGAGI, per germline. The CDR3 covers 18 residues. V was pared by 2 bases and J by 2 bases, with 16 bases between. The CDR3 DNA is TGTGCCAGCAGTTACACCGTTAGGGGTTTAACCTATAATTCACCCCTCCACTTT. Amino acid sequence: CASSYTVRGLTYNSPLHF.

This clonotype was recorded at least ten times. The chain uses TRBV7-2 and TRBJ1-2; D is ambiguous. Trimming stripped 3 bases from V and 4 bases from J, with 9 bases between. In germline, CDR1 is SGHTA, CDR2 FQGNSA. This CDR3 spans 13 amino acids. CDR3 in amino acids: CASSFRRGYGYTF. CDR3 DNA: TGTGCCAGCAGCTTTCGTCGGGGCTATGGCTACACCTTC.

The chain links TRBV20-1 to TRBJ2-7; the D gene could be TRBD1 or TRBD2 (5 bases each). V lost 5 bases, J lost 7 bases, and 15 bases lay in between. The CDR3 loop spans 12 amino acids. CDR1 DFQATT and CDR2 SNEGSKA come from the germline V gene (reference sequence). The CDR3, as DNA: TGCAGTGCTGGGGACCAGGCCAAAGAGCAGTACGTC. Its translation: CSAGDQAKEQYV.

This clonotype showed up many times. The chain has TRBV5-6 and TRBJ1-2; no clear D. Per germline, CDR1 SGHDT and CDR2 YYEEEE. The germline V and J ends were trimmed by 2 bases and 8 bases, with 13 bases remaining between them. The CDR3 is 13 residues long. The CDR3 spells CASSFAPKGGYTF. In DNA, the CDR3 is TGTGCCAGCAGCTTTGCCCCTAAGGGCGGCTACACCTTC.

The gene calls are TRBV2 and TRBJ2-1, with D unresolved. CDR3 length: 13 amino acids. V dropped 2 bases and J dropped 8 bases, with 10 bases sitting between them. CDR1 and CDR2 (germline): SNHLY, FYNNEI. The DNA for the CDR3 is TGTGCCAGCAGTGAAAGGTTGGTCCATGAGCAGTTCTTC. It yields the protein CASSERLVHEQFF. The full variable domain, rest sourced from reference TRBV2 and TRBJ2-1, is EPEVTQTPSHQVTQMGQEVILRCVPISNHLYFYWYRQILGQKVEFLVSFYNNEISEKSEIFDDQFSVERPDGSNFTLKIRSTKLEDSAMYFCASSERLVHEQFFGPGTRLTVL.

This clonotype turned up a few times. The rearrangement links TRBV25-1 to TRBJ2-3; 10 bases line up with TRBD2. The V gene's germline CDR1 is MGHDK and CDR2 SYGVNS. The CDR3 is 16 residues long. Trimming cost V 2 bases and J 2 bases; bases outside gene matches: 4. The CDR3 protein is CASSEISGGTTDTQYF. CDR3 sequence (DNA): TGTGCCAGCAGTGAAATTAGCGGGGGGACCACAGATACGCAGTATTTT.

The chain is built from TRBV12-3 or TRBV12-4 and TRBJ1-5; the match to TRBD1 covers 12 bases. Losses at the gene ends were 7 bases for V and 4 bases for J; bases not matched to a gene: 5. The CDR3 is made up of 15 amino acids. In nucleotides, the CDR3 is TGTGCCAGCAATAAGGGACAGGGGGCGAATCAGCCCCAGCATTTT. Protein sequence: CASNKGQGANQPQHF.

The chain joins TRBV10-2 to TRBJ2-3; D may correspond to TRBD1 or TRBD2 (6 bases each). The CDR3 is made up of 17 amino acids. The germline gives CDR1 WSHSY, CDR2 SAAADI. V was trimmed by 4 bases and J by 4 bases, leaving 21 bases between them. The CDR3 sequence: CASSAPRWQGRPDTQYF. The CDR3, as DNA: TGCGCCAGCAGTGCCCCACGGTGGCAGGGGAGGCCAGATACGCAGTATTTT.

This clonotype was picked up many times. Here the CDR3 DNA reads TGCGCCAGCAGTCAATCGGGGACAGGGACCACCGGGGAGCTGTTTTTT. It encodes CASSQSGTGTTGELFF. The chain couples TRBV23-1 to TRBJ2-2, with 9 bases fitting TRBD1. TRBV23-1 is known as an ORF, though its function is uncertain. The length of the CDR3 is 16 residues. J was trimmed by 4 bases and V by 0 bases; bases with no gene match: 3.

This clonotype was recorded a few times. The chain is built from TRBV7-4 and TRBJ2-1, with TRBD1 as a possible D gene (5 bases). Germline V lookup: CDR1 SGHVT, CDR2 SQSDAQ. V lost 2 bases and J lost 0, with 14 bases in between. The CDR3 length is 17 residues. The CDR3: CASSLPSGKNSYNEQFF. CDR3 DNA sequence: TGTGCCAGCAGCTTACCGTCAGGGAAGAACTCCTACAATGAGCAGTTCTTC.

This clonotype was counted many times. This chain joins TRBV10-3 and TRBJ2-7; tentatively, D is TRBD2 (5 bases). Germline CDR1 ENHRY, CDR2 SYGVKD. V lost 7 bases and J lost 2, with 12 bases in between. This CDR3 region has 13 residues. CDR3 residues: CAITSGVTYEQYF. The CDR3, as DNA: TGTGCCATCACCTCCGGGGTTACCTACGAGCAGTACTTC.

This clonotype was found many times. This chain joins TRBV10-2 and TRBJ2-2; 15 nucleotides agree with TRBD2. Germline V gene lookup returns CDR1 WSHSY and CDR2 SAAADI. The CDR3 runs to 17 residues. J gave up 6 bases and V 4 bases, and 6 bases lay outside the gene matches. The CDR3 sequence is CASSGTSGGAISGELFF. CDR3 sequence (DNA): TGCGCCAGCAGTGGGACTAGCGGGGGGGCGATCTCCGGGGAGCTGTTTTTT.

This clonotype has more than one count but fewer than ten. The CDR3 protein is CASRYGTSGYTF. CDR3 DNA: TGTGCCAGCAGATATGGGACGAGTGGCTACACCTTC. This chain links TRBV6-5 with TRBJ1-2, with a possible D match to TRBD1 (5 bases). The CDR3 is 12 amino acids. Per the germline V gene, CDR1 is MNHEY and CDR2 is SVGAGI. V was clipped by 6 bases and J by 7 bases, with 12 bases between them.

This clonotype turned up a few times. The chain uses TRBV30 and TRBJ2-5; 7 bases map to TRBD2. CDR1 and CDR2 (germline): GTSNPN, SVGIG (reference sequence). V shed 3 bases, J shed 5 bases, and the junction held 9 bases outside the gene matches. The CDR3 contains 14 residues. The CDR3 sequence is CAWRPSWGGETQYF. CDR3 sequence (DNA): TGTGCCTGGAGGCCCTCGTGGGGAGGGGAGACCCAGTACTTC. The full variable domain, with the rest looked up from reference TRBV30 and TRBJ2-5, is SQTIHQWPATLVQPVGSPLSLECTVEGTSNPNLYWYRQAAGRGLQLLFYSVGIGQISSEVPQNLSASRPQDRQFILSSKKLLLSDSGFYLCAWRPSWGGETQYFGPGTRLLVL.

This clonotype has just a few counts. This sequence joins TRBV6-2 or TRBV6-3 and TRBJ2-7; no clear D gene. The V gene's germline CDR1 is MNHEY and CDR2 SVGEGT. CDR3 length: 13 amino acids. With 8 bases removed from V and 2 bases from J, the gap between germline ends came to 13 bases. The CDR3 loop reads CASPRKGPYEQYF. The CDR3 nucleotides are TGTGCCAGCCCTAGGAAAGGCCCCTACGAGCAGTACTTC.

This clonotype was observed a few times. The gene calls are TRBV29-1 and TRBJ1-2; D is uncertain. Germline V gives CDR1 SQVTM, CDR2 ANQGSEA. Deletions cut 3 bases from V and 4 bases from J, with 6 bases between. This CDR3 region has 11 residues. The CDR3 nucleotides read TGCAGCGTTGATGAAGGCTATGGCTACACCTTC. It codes for CSVDEGYGYTF. Using reference TRBV29-1 and TRBJ1-2 for the parts outside the CDR3, the full variable domain is SAVISQKPSRDICQRGTSLTIQCQVDSQVTMMFWYRQQPGQSLTLIATANQGSEATYESGFVIDKFPISRPNLTFSTLTVSNMSPEDSSIYLCSVDEGYGYTFGSGTRLTVV.

This clonotype has a handful of counts. The gene calls are TRBV4-2 and TRBJ2-1; 13 bases align to TRBD2. V trimming: 4 bases; J trimming: 4 bases; junction bases outside the gene matches: 4. The CDR3 totals 16 residues. Per the germline V gene, CDR1 is LGHNA and CDR2 is YNFKEQ. The CDR3 loop is CASSRETSGGYNEQFF. Written as DNA, the CDR3 is TGTGCCAGCAGCCGAGAGACTAGCGGGGGGTACAATGAGCAGTTCTTC.

The chain has TRBV7-2 and TRBJ1-5, with D perhaps TRBD1 (6 bases). V was clipped by 3 bases and J by 5 bases, with 11 bases between them. This CDR3 has 14 amino acids. Germline-derived CDR1 and CDR2 are SGHTA and FQGNSA. The CDR3 DNA sequence: TGTGCCAGCAGCTTGGACAGTGCCCATCAGCCCCAGCATTTT. Amino acid sequence: CASSLDSAHQPQHF.

This clonotype was seen only a few times. The CDR3 region has the DNA TGTGCCAGCAGCGCTCAACCGACTCCAACAGATACGCAGTATTTT. Protein sequence: CASSAQPTPTDTQYF. The rearrangement uses TRBV9 and TRBJ2-3; no clear D. V was clipped by 3 bases and J by 3 bases, with 14 bases between them. Germline V lookup: CDR1 SGDLS, CDR2 YYNGEE. This CDR3 region has 15 residues.

The chain combines TRBV10-3 with TRBJ2-2, with 8 nucleotides matching TRBD1. CDR3 size: 14 residues. The germline V gene has CDR1 ENHRY and CDR2 SYGVKD. V shed 7 bases and J 9 bases; nucleotides not matched to a gene: 10. This CDR3 reads CAIKEGQGARELFF. Here the CDR3 DNA reads TGTGCCATCAAAGAGGGGCAGGGGGCCAGGGAGCTGTTTTTT.

This clonotype has only a few counts. This chain connects TRBV18 to TRBJ1-1, with no clear D. Trimming stripped 4 bases from V and 12 bases from J, with 21 bases between. There are 14 residues in the CDR3. CDR1 is KGHSH and CDR2 is LQKENI in the germline V gene. The CDR3 protein is CASSLPIMPPQPFF. The CDR3 coding sequence is TGTGCCAGCTCACTACCGATCATGCCCCCTCAGCCTTTCTTT.

This rearrangement joins TRBV7-2 to TRBJ1-2; D unclear. V lost 4 bases and J 13 bases, leaving 13 bases between the germline ends. The CDR3 length is 11 residues. Per germline, CDR1 SGHTA and CDR2 FQGNSA. The CDR3 DNA is TGTGCCAGCAGCTCATCCAGGACCGTCACCTTC. Protein product: CASSSSRTVTF.

This clonotype has at least ten counts. This chain connects TRBV7-8 to TRBJ1-2, with D possibly TRBD1 on 5 matching bases. V lost 1 base to trimming and J lost 4 bases, with 16 bases between them. The CDR3 is 16 residues long. Germline V CDR1 and CDR2: SGHVS, FQNEAQ. CDR3 in amino acids: CASSLEDRPKGYGYTF. DNA for the CDR3: TGTGCCAGCAGCTTAGAAGACAGACCAAAAGGCTATGGCTACACCTTC.

This clonotype was observed a handful of times. The chain employs TRBV5-4 and TRBJ1-5; D is possibly TRBD1 (5 bases). CDR3 length equals 14 residues. Trimming cost V 1 base and J 7 bases, with 12 bases left between them. Germline loops: CDR1 SGHNT, CDR2 YYREEE (reference sequence). The CDR3 is CASSLLGVGQPQHF. CDR3 DNA sequence: TGTGCCAGCAGCTTGTTGGGGGTAGGGCAGCCCCAGCATTTT.

This clonotype has a handful of counts. The rearrangement joins TRBV13 to TRBJ2-5; D uncertain. Germline CDR1 PRHDT, CDR2 FYEKMQ (reference sequence). The CDR3 length is 14 residues. V was pared by 2 bases and J by 1 base, with 8 bases between. The CDR3 loop is CASSLSPAQETQYF. The CDR3 DNA follows: TGTGCCAGCAGCTTAAGTCCAGCCCAAGAGACCCAGTACTTC.

The V gene is TRBV6-1, the J gene TRBJ2-5; TRBD2 matches at 8 bases. V dropped 7 bases and J dropped 4; count of bases not matched to a gene: 5. The CDR3 sequence is 13 residues long. The germline CDR1 and CDR2 sequences are MNHNS and SASEGT. This chain's CDR3 is CASMRGAGETQYF. As DNA, the CDR3 is TGTGCCAGCATGCGGGGGGCGGGAGAGACCCAGTACTTC.

This clonotype was detected many times. V and J are TRBV5-5 and TRBJ2-3; D unresolved. The ends were cut back, 1 base at V and 5 bases at J, with 11 bases in the middle. This CDR3 has 14 residues. Germline CDR1 reads SGHKS; CDR2 reads YYEKEE (reference sequence). This CDR3 reads CASSLLGPRDTQYF. The CDR3, as DNA: TGTGCCAGCAGCTTGTTAGGGCCCCGAGATACGCAGTATTTT.

This clonotype came up many times. V and J are TRBV2 and TRBJ1-4; no clear D gene. Germline V gives CDR1 SNHLY, CDR2 FYNNEI. Trimming took 4 bases from V and 6 from J, leaving 3 bases between them. There are 11 residues in the CDR3. The CDR3: CASSGYEKLFF. The CDR3 nucleotides read TGTGCCAGCAGTGGATATGAAAAACTGTTTTTT.